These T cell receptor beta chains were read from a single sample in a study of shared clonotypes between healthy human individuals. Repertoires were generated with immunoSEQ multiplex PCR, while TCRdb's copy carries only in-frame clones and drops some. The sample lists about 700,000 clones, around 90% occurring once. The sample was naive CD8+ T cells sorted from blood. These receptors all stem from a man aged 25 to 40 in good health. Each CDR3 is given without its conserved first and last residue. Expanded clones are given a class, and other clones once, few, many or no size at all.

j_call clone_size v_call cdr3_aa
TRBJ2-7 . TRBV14 ASSQFSGRVNEQY
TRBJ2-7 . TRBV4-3 ASSQGVGTAYEQY
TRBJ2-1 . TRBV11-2 ASSSPTNRGLASYNEQF
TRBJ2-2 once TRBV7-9 ASSPSTSPGGELF
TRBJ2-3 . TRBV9 ASSPWDRGSDTQY
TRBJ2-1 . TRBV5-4 ASNPQTLINEQF
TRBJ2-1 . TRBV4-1 ASSQDRGYNEQF
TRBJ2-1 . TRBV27 ASMVGGRTNNEQF
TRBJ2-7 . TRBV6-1 ASSSGTTSWEQY
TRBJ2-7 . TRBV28 ASSLGTYEQY
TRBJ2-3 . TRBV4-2 ASSQDIVDTQY
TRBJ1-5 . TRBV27 ASSLRGRGQPQH
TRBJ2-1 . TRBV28 ASSLGSVWREGRNEQF
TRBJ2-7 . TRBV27 ASSLSAGVLGYEQY
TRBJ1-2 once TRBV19 ASRTNPSYGYT
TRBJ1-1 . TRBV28 ASSLAGRNEAF
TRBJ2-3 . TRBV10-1 ASSARTSGRPLFTDTQY
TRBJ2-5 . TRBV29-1 SVEPPGQETQY
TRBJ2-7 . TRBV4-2 ASSQDSSRATEQY
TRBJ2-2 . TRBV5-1 ASSLATPTGELF
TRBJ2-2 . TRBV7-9 ASSLVAGNTGELF
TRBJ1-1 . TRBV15 ATMVGVRDTEAF
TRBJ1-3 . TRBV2 ASSEVGSGNTIY
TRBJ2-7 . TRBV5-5 ASSFGLAGGYEQY
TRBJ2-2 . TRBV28 ASSSDILMATGELF
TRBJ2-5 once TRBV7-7 ASSLGQGKQETQY
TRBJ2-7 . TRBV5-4 ASSLWDRGDEQY
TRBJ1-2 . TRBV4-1 ASSHAYGYT
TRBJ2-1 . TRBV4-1 ASSLRILAGGISYNEQF
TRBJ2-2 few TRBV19 ASSIRPSGSGELF
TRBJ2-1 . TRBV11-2 ASSSPRLAGGPDNEQF
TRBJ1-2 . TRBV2 AGNPDRSNYGYT
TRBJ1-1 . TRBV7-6 ASSLTGGYTEAF
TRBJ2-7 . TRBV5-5 ASSWTVPYEQY
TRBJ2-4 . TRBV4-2 ASSQLGGKNIQY
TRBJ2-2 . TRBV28 ASSPTATGELF
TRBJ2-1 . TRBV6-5 ASRPTSGQYNEQF
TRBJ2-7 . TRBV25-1 ASSELTGGSDEQY
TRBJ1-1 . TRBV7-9 ASTLDRWDTEAF
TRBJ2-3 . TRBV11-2 ASSLPTPRSTDTQY
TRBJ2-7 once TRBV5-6 ASSLISYEQY
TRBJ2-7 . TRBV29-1 SVLSLVEGYEQY
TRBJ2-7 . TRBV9 ASSPGTVEQY
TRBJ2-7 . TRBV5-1 ASSLWDRGPNEQY
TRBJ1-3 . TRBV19 ASSISGNSGNTIY
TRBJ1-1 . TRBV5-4 ASSTDKTVRTEAF
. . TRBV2 ASLPRRGEQY
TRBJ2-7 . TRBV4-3 ASSQGAGEQY
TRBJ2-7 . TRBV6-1 ASRGGSTGYEQY
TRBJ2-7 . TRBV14 ASSPPGGSLPSEQY
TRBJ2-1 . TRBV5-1 ASSLGDRGSYNEQF
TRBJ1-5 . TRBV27 ASSPRARGNQPQH
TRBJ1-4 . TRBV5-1 ASSEQGAANEKLF
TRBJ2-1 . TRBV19 ASGTNYLYNEQF
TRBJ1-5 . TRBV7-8 ASSLGRTTNQPQH
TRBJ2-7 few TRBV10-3 AISESNQGTYEQY
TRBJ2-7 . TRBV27 ASSSLPFNEQY
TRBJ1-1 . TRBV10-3 AISGEGNTEAF